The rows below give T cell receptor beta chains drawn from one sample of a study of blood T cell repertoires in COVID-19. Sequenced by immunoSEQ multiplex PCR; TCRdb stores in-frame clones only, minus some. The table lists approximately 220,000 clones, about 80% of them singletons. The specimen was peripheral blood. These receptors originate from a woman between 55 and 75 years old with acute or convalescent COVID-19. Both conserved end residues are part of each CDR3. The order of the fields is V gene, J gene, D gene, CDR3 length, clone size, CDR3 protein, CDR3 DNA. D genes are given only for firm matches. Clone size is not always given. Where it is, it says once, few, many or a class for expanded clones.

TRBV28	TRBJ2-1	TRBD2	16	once	CASRSTSGVTYNEQFF	TGTGCCAGCAGATCGACTAGCGGGGTGACCTACAATGAGCAGTTCTTC
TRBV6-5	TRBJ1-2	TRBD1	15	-	CASSPSRQGIRGYTF	TGTGCCAGCAGTCCCTCTCGACAGGGCATCCGCGGCTACACCTTC
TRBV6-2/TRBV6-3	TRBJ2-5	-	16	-	CASSPGSGFDQETQYF	TGTGCCAGCAGCCCGGGGAGCGGGTTCGACCAAGAGACCCAGTACTTC
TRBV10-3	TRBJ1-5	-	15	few	CAISESGRGGQPQHF	TGTGCCATCAGTGAGTCGGGGAGAGGGGGACAGCCCCAGCATTTT
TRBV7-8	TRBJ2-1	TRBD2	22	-	CASSQSGLGLAGPLSKENEQFF	TGTGCCAGCAGCCAATCGGGTCTGGGACTAGCGGGACCATTGAGTAAGGAAAATGAGCAGTTCTTC
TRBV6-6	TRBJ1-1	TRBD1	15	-	CASSPLTGVNTEAFF	TGTGCCAGCAGTCCATTGACAGGGGTGAACACTGAAGCTTTCTTT
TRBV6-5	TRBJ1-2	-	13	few	CASNLDRRYGYTF	TGTGCCAGCAACCTGGACAGACGCTATGGCTACACCTTC
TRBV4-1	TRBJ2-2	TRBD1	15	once	CASSQGTGNTGELFF	TGCGCCAGCAGCCAAGGGACAGGGAACACCGGGGAGCTGTTTTTT
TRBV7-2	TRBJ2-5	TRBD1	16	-	CASSIRDRGPRKTQYF	TGTGCCAGCAGCATCAGGGACAGGGGGCCGAGGAAGACCCAGTACTTC
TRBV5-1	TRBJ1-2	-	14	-	CASREGPANYGYTF	TGCGCCAGCCGGGAGGGGCCGGCTAACTATGGCTACACCTTC
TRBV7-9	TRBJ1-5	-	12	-	CATSTDNQPQHF	TGTGCCACCTCGACAGACAATCAGCCCCAGCATTTT
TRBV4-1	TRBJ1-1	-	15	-	CASSQDPQTNTEAFF	TGCGCCAGCAGCCAAGATCCACAGACGAACACTGAAGCTTTCTTT
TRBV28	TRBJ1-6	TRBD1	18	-	CASSSDRDASSYNSPLHF	TGTGCCAGCAGTTCCGACAGGGACGCTTCCTCCTATAATTCACCCCTCCACTTT
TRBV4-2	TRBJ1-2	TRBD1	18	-	CASSQEKQGVSSNYGYTF	TGTGCCAGCAGCCAAGAGAAACAGGGGGTTTCTTCTAACTATGGCTACACCTTC
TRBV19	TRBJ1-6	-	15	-	CASSIWSWAEPPLHF	TGTGCCAGTAGTATATGGTCTTGGGCTGAGCCCCCCCTCCACTTT
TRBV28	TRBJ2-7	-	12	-	CASSLPNKEQYF	TGTGCCAGCAGTTTACCGAACAAAGAGCAGTACTTC
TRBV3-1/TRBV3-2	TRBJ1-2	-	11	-	CASSRDLYYTF	TGTGCCAGCAGCCGAGACTTATACTACACCTTC
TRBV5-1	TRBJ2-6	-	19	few	CASSPLPQGGHSGANVLTF	TGCGCCAGCAGCCCATTACCTCAGGGGGGACACTCTGGGGCCAACGTCCTGACTTTC
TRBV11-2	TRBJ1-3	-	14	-	CASSLGGRRNTIYF	TGTGCCAGCAGCTTAGGAGGTCGAAGAAACACCATATATTTT
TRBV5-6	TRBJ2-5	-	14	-	CASSLRQRGETQYF	TGTGCCAGCAGCTTGAGGCAGCGAGGAGAGACCCAGTACTTC
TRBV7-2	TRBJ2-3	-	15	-	CASSLLRGNTDTQYF	TGTGCCAGCAGCTTACTTCGGGGGAACACAGATACGCAGTATTTT
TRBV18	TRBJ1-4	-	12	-	CASSRGYEKLFF	TGTGCCAGCTCACGAGGGTATGAAAAACTGTTTTTT
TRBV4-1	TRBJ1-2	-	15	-	CASSPVGGTGYGYTF	TGCGCCAGCAGCCCTGTTGGGGGGACTGGTTATGGCTACACCTTC
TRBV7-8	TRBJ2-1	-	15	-	CASSLVVHLAGEQFF	TGTGCCAGCAGCTTAGTTGTGCACCTCGCCGGTGAGCAGTTCTTC
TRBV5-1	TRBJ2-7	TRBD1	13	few	CASSRDSSAEQYF	TGCGCCAGCAGTCGGGACAGTTCCGCCGAGCAGTACTTC
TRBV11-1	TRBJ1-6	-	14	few	CASSTPGYNSPLHF	TGTGCCAGCAGCACCCCAGGGTATAATTCACCCCTCCACTTT
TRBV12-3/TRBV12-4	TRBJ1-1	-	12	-	CASSLGRAEAFF	TGTGCCAGCAGTTTGGGCCGCGCTGAAGCTTTCTTT
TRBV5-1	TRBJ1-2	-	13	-	CASSLGIQDGYTF	TGCGCCAGCAGCTTGGGGATACAGGATGGCTACACCTTC
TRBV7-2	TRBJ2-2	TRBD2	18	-	CASSNPGGGVTGVGELFF	TGTGCCAGCAGCAACCCCGGTGGGGGGGTAACAGGTGTCGGGGAGCTGTTTTTT
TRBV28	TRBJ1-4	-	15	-	CASSDPGHSEEKLFF	TGTGCCAGCAGTGATCCGGGACATTCGGAGGAAAAACTGTTTTTT
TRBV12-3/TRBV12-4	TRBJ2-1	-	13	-	CASGRGGINEQFF	TGTGCCAGCGGTAGGGGGGGAATCAATGAGCAGTTCTTC
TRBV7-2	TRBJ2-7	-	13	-	CASSTQGGSEQYF	TGTGCCAGCAGCACCCAGGGAGGATCCGAGCAGTACTTC
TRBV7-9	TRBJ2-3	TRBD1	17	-	CASSSRKTGGSTDTQYF	TGTGCCAGCAGCTCCCGAAAGACAGGGGGGAGCACAGATACGCAGTATTTT
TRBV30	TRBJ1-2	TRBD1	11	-	CACRDSQSYTF	TGTGCCTGTCGGGACAGCCAAAGCTACACCTTC
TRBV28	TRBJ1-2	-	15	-	CASSLLPPGTHGYTF	TGTGCCAGCAGCCTCCTGCCCCCGGGGACACATGGCTACACCTTC
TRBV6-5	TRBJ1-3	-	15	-	CASSTHGRGLDTIYF	TGTGCCAGCAGTACCCATGGCCGGGGTTTAGACACCATATATTTT
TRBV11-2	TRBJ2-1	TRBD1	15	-	CASSLRDSTNNEQFF	TGTGCCAGCAGCTTACGGGACAGCACGAACAATGAGCAGTTCTTC
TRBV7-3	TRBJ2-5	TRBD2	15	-	CASSLDGGAERTQYF	TGTGCCAGCAGCTTAGACGGGGGGGCCGAAAGGACCCAGTACTTC
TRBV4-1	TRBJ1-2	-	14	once	CASSQGENNYGYTF	TGCGCCAGCAGCCAGGGAGAAAATAACTATGGCTACACCTTC
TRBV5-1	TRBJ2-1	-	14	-	CASSRGDTHNEQFF	TGCGCCAGCAGCCGCGGCGATACCCACAATGAGCAGTTCTTC
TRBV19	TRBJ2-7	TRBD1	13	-	CASSILTGAEQYF	TGTGCCAGTAGTATATTGACAGGGGCCGAGCAGTACTTC
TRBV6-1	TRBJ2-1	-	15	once	CASSELYSSYNEQFF	TGTGCCAGCAGTGAATTATACAGCTCCTACAATGAGCAGTTCTTC
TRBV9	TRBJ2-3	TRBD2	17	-	CASSVGGSGGITDTQYF	TGTGCCAGCAGCGTAGGTGGTAGCGGGGGGATCACAGATACGCAGTATTTT
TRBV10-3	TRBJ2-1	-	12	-	CAISDPGQRAFF	TGTGCCATCAGCGATCCGGGACAAAGAGCGTTCTTC
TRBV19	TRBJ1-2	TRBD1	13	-	CASSRGQIYGYTF	TGTGCCAGTAGTCGGGGACAGATCTATGGCTACACCTTC
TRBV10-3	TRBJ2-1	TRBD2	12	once	CAIRGLVNEQFF	TGTGCCATCAGGGGACTAGTGAATGAGCAGTTCTTC
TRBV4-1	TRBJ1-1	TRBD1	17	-	CASSPSIGGVRNTEAFF	TGCGCCAGCAGTCCAAGTATAGGGGGCGTTCGAAACACTGAAGCTTTCTTT
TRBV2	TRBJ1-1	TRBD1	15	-	CASSDPGQGNTEAFF	TGTGCCAGCAGTGATCCGGGACAGGGTAACACTGAAGCTTTCTTT
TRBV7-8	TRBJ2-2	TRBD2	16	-	CASSPTSGGGTGELFF	TGTGCCAGCAGCCCGACTAGCGGGGGCGGCACCGGGGAGCTGTTTTTT
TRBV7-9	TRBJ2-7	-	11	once	CASSPIYEQYF	TGTGCCAGCAGCCCTATCTACGAGCAGTACTTC
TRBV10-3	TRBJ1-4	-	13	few	CAINDRPYEKLFF	TGTGCCATCAACGACAGGCCCTACGAAAAACTGTTTTTT
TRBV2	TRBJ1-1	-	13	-	CASSESGGTEAFF	TGTGCCAGCAGTGAATCGGGAGGAACTGAAGCTTTCTTT
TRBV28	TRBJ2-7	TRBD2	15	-	CASRISGFGDYEQYF	TGTGCCAGCAGAATTTCGGGATTCGGGGACTATGAGCAGTACTTC
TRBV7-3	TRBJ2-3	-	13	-	CASSEHQADTQYF	TGTGCCAGCAGCGAACATCAAGCAGATACGCAGTATTTT
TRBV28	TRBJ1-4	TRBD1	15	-	CASRSQGEIAEKLFF	TGTGCCAGCAGATCACAGGGGGAGATTGCGGAAAAACTGTTTTTT
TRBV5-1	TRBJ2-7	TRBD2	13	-	CASSPGGSREQYF	TGCGCCAGCAGCCCGGGGGGGTCTAGGGAGCAGTACTTC
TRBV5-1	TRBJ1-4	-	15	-	CASSLQGGLGEKLFF	TGCGCCAGCAGCTTGCAAGGAGGCCTAGGTGAAAAACTGTTTTTT
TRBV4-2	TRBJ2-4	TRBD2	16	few	CASSPTVAGGQNIQYF	TGTGCCAGCAGCCCGACTGTAGCGGGGGGGCAGAACATTCAGTACTTC